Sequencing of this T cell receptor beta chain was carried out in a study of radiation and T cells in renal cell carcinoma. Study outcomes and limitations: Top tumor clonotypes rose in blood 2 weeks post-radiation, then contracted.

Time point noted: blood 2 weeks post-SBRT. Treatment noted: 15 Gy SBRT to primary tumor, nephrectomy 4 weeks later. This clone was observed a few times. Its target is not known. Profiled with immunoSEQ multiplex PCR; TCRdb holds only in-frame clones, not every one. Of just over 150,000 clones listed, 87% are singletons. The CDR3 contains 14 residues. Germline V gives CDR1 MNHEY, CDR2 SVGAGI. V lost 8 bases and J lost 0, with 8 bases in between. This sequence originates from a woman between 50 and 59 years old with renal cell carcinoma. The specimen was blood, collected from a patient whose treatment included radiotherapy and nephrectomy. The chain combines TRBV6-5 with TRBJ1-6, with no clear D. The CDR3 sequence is CASAGSSYNSPLHF. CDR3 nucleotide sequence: TGTGCCAGCGCGGGAAGCTCCTATAATTCACCCCTCCACTTT.